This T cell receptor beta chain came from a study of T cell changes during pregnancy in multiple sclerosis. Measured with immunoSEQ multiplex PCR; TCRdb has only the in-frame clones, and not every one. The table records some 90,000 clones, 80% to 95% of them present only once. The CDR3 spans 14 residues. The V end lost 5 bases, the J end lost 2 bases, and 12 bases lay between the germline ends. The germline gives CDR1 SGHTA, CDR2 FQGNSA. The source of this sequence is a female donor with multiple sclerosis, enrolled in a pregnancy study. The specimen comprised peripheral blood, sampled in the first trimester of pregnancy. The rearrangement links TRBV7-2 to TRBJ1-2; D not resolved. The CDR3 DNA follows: TGTGCCAGCAGCCCCAGTCCGGGAAACTATGGCTACACCTTC. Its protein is CASSPSPGNYGYTF.